The text below deals with one T cell receptor (beta chain). These data are taken from a study of blood T cells in healthy people across ages. The use of a sample-barcoded 5' primer and a J-beta primer mix characterized a second PCR of roughly 6 to 11 cycles. Every sample gave at least 2.5 million paired-end reads containing CDR3. TCRdb reprocessed the 5' RACE reads with MiXCR, giving one entry per CDR3 protein. The table has 550,000 to 700,000 distinct CDR3 sequences, roughly a quarter seen once; the top ten hold around 20%. The CDR3 length is 13 residues. Between the trimmed V and J ends, which lost 1 base and 5 bases, there was a span of 7 bases. Germline-derived CDR1 and CDR2 are SGHTA and FQGNSA.

Sample: blood. The TCR comes from a woman in her 70s in good health. The chain recombines TRBV7-2 with TRBJ2-3; no definite D call. The CDR3 reads CASSLGSGDTQYF. CDR3 in DNA: TGTGCCAGCAGCTTAGGGTCCGGAGATACGCAGTATTTT.